This TCR beta chain comes out of a study of T-cell memory formation after mild COVID-19. Study observations and caveats: That cross-reactive memory joined was suggested by some responding clones appearing in pre-infection memory. Those CD4+ clones that contracted were mainly in CM and EM (CD8+ ones in EMRA). Clones that contracted from day 15 to 85 were balanced CD4/CD8, while later expanders leaned CD4+.

V dropped 6 bases and J dropped 8; count of bases not matched to a gene: 6. Germline V gives CDR1 DFQATT, CDR2 SNEGSKA (reference sequence). This CDR3 has 12 residues. TCRdb re-derived calls from the 5' RACE reads in MiXCR, one entry per CDR3 protein. The sample holds roughly 620,000 distinct CDR3 sequences, roughly 18% seen once. This clonotype was seen only a few times. Its target is unknown. The rearrangement uses TRBV20-1 and TRBJ2-1; 8 positions match TRBD2. This sequence originates from an adult woman who had mild COVID-19 (a few samples of this study predate the infection). Cell type and time point are not known. The sequenced sample was PBMCs or a T cell subset sorted from them (not recorded which). The DNA of the CDR3 is TGCAGTGCGAAGCGGGAGAGGGATGAGCAGTTCTTC. The encoded protein is CSAKRERDEQFF.